Below, 13 T cell receptor beta chains from the same sample are listed, as sequenced in a study of cytotoxic CD8 clonotypes in ibrutinib-treated CLL. The assay was immunoSEQ multiplex PCR, and TCRdb's table has in-frame clones only and misses some. This table has roughly 220,000 clones, over 65% appearing once. The source material was PBMCs, sampled after 12 months of ibrutinib treatment. These receptors all come from a human donor with chronic lymphocytic leukemia.

The chain carries TRBV30 and TRBJ1-1; a possible D gene is TRBD1 (6 bases). CDR1 and CDR2 from the germline V gene are GTSNPN and SVGIG (reference sequence). The V gene lost 2 bases and the J gene lost 9 bases, with 7 bases spanning the gap. The CDR3 contains 10 residues. The CDR3 DNA sequence: TGTGCCTGGAGTACAGGGAAAGCTTTCTTT. Its protein product is CAWSTGKAFF. Together with reference TRBV30 and TRBJ1-1, the CDR3 gives the full variable domain: SQTIHQWPATLVQPVGSPLSLECTVEGTSNPNLYWYRQAAGRGLQLLFYSVGIGQISSEVPQNLSASRPQDRQFILSSKKLLLSDSGFYLCAWSTGKAFFGQGTRLTVV.

This rearrangement joins TRBV7-6 to TRBJ2-7; possibly TRBD1 for D (5 bases). CDR1 is SGHVS and CDR2 is FNYEAQ in the germline V gene. V lost 2 bases to trimming and J lost 3 bases, with 17 bases between them. The CDR3 totals 16 residues. The CDR3 reads CASSLSVQVSVYEQYF. As DNA, the CDR3 is TGTGCCAGCAGCTTAAGTGTACAGGTTTCCGTCTACGAGCAGTACTTC.

The chain couples TRBV30 to TRBJ1-1; D may be TRBD1 (5 bases). Germline CDR1 reads GTSNPN; CDR2 reads SVGIG (reference sequence). V was cut by 1 base and J by 5 bases, with 11 bases left in between. CDR3 length equals 13 residues. The CDR3 DNA reads as TGTGCCTGGAGTGGTCAGGGAAGTACTGAAGCTTTCTTT. Amino acid sequence: CAWSGQGSTEAFF.

This clone was counted ten times or more. The CDR3 coding sequence is TGTGCCAGTGCCCTCCTTAGCGGCTCCTACGAGCAGTACTTC. It encodes CASALLSGSYEQYF. J is TRBJ2-7 and V is TRBV7-2; a weak D match, TRBD2 (6 bases). V lost 9 bases, J lost 0 bases, and 15 bases lay in between. From germline, CDR1 is SGHTA and CDR2 FQGNSA. The CDR3 is 14 amino acids.

The V call is TRBV6-5, the J call TRBJ1-1, with 8 bases aligning to TRBD1. CDR3 length: 13 residues. The germline gives CDR1 MNHEY, CDR2 SVGAGI. With V trimmed by 5 bases and J by 6 bases, 5 bases remained unmatched. CDR3 sequence reads: CASSRTGRAEAFF. The CDR3 bases are TGTGCCAGCAGTAGGACAGGGCGGGCTGAAGCTTTCTTT.

The chain carries TRBV27 and TRBJ1-1, with D perhaps TRBD1 (6 bases). Germline CDR1 is MNHEY and CDR2 is SMNVEV (reference sequence). The CDR3 totals 13 residues. V lost 10 bases, J lost 3 bases, and 15 bases lay in between. CDR3: CATRRNRDTEAFF. In DNA form, the CDR3 reads TGTGCCACCCGGAGAAACAGGGACACTGAAGCTTTCTTT.

This clone was counted only a few times. The V call is TRBV5-1, the J call TRBJ2-1; 11 nucleotides agree with TRBD2. From germline, CDR1 is SGHRS and CDR2 YFSETQ. This CDR3 has 16 residues. V lost 0 bases and J lost 6; bases outside the gene matches: 5. CDR3 sequence (DNA): TGCGCCAGCAGCTTGGCTACTAGCGGGAGAGCCAATGAGCAGTTCTTC. Translated: CASSLATSGRANEQFF.

DNA for the CDR3: TGCGCCAGCAGCTTCCTTGGGACTGCGAGGAACTATGGCTACACCTTC. This codes for CASSFLGTARNYGYTF. The rearrangement uses TRBV5-1 and TRBJ1-2; D is perhaps TRBD1 (5 bases). V was pared by 2 bases and J by 2 bases, with 16 bases between. The CDR3 contains 16 residues. CDR1 is SGHRS, CDR2 YFSETQ, per germline.

This clone was counted at least ten times. The chain carries TRBV5-1 and TRBJ1-3, with D unresolved. V was trimmed by 4 bases and J by 2 bases, leaving 13 bases between them. Looked up from germline, CDR1 is SGHRS and CDR2 is YFSETQ. The CDR3 runs 15 residues. As DNA, the CDR3 is TGCGCCAGCAGCCCGGACTTCGGAACTGGAAACACCATATATTTT. This sequence encodes CASSPDFGTGNTIYF.

The genes are TRBV9 and TRBJ1-3; D is unresolved. Trimming took off 5 bases at V and 1 base at J, with 7 bases between the two ends. CDR1 and CDR2 (germline): SGDLS, YYNGEE. The CDR3 covers 13 residues. CDR3 sequence (DNA): TGTGCCAGCAGACAACTTTCTGGAAACACCATATATTTT. Protein product: CASRQLSGNTIYF.

The chain uses TRBV4-1 and TRBJ2-5; D is ambiguous. The CDR3 is made up of 14 amino acids. V lost 1 base and J lost 0, with 6 bases in between. Germline V gene data show CDR1 as MGHRA and CDR2 as YSYEKL. The CDR3 spells CASSQGPNQETQYF. The CDR3 coding sequence is TGCGCCAGCAGCCAAGGCCCGAACCAAGAGACCCAGTACTTC.

The chain joins TRBV7-3 to TRBJ2-3; 14 nucleotides match TRBD2. After removal of 4 bases from V and 1 base from J, the junction contained 13 bases not matched to a gene. The CDR3 covers 20 residues. Germline-derived CDR1 and CDR2 are SGHTA and FQGTGA. The CDR3 reads CASSSKPRLAGGLGTDTQYF. The CDR3 DNA sequence: TGTGCCAGCAGCTCAAAACCACGACTAGCGGGAGGGTTGGGCACAGATACGCAGTATTTT.

A few counts support this clone. DNA for the CDR3: TGTGCCAGCAGCTTCGGACAGGCCAGGTTCTATGGCTACACCTTC. Translating it yields CASSFGQARFYGYTF. This chain uses TRBV11-2 with TRBJ1-2; 7 nucleotides match TRBD1. CDR1 is SGHAT and CDR2 is FQNNGV in the germline V gene. V dropped 3 bases and J dropped 4; count of bases not matched to a gene: 8. The CDR3 sequence is 15 residues long.